This is a list of T cell receptor beta chains from one sample in a study of blood T cell repertoires in COVID-19. The assay was immunoSEQ multiplex PCR, and TCRdb's table has in-frame clones only and misses some. The table lists about 100,000 clones, about 90% of them singletons. Sequenced sample: peripheral blood. The receptor set was obtained from a man aged 25 to 45 in a cohort sampled during active COVID-19. Each CDR3 is given with its conserved first and last residue. Each record gives: clone size, D gene, V gene, J gene, CDR3 protein, CDR3 DNA. The D gene is left open where the match is weak. The size of a clone is reported for some rows only, either as once, few or many, or as a class for expanded clones.

once,NA,TRBV7-2,TRBJ2-5,CASSLDSTKTQYF,TGTGCCAGCAGCTTGGATAGCACGAAGACCCAGTACTTC
NA,NA,TRBV5-1,TRBJ1-1,CASSLDMNTEAFF,TGCGCCAGCAGCTTAGACATGAACACTGAAGCTTTCTTT
NA,NA,TRBV19,TRBJ1-4,CASSSTTTNEKLFF,TGTGCCAGTAGTTCGACAACAACTAATGAAAAACTGTTTTTT
NA,TRBD2,TRBV5-1,TRBJ2-3,CASSQLAGGRTDTQYF,TGCGCCAGCAGCCAACTAGCGGGGGGTAGGACAGATACGCAGTATTTT
once,NA,TRBV12-3/TRBV12-4,TRBJ2-5,CASSRQGQETQYF,TGTGCCAGCAGTCGTCAGGGGCAAGAGACCCAGTACTTC
NA,TRBD2,TRBV4-2,TRBJ2-7,CASSQDRHGAGGVYEQYF,TGTGCCAGCAGCCAAGATAGACATGGAGCGGGGGGTGTCTACGAGCAGTACTTC
NA,TRBD1,TRBV29-1,TRBJ1-4,CSALRQGYNEKLFF,TGCAGCGCACTGCGACAGGGCTATAATGAAAAACTGTTTTTT
NA,NA,TRBV4-1,TRBJ2-2,CASSQVDINTGELFF,TGCGCCAGCAGCCAAGTCGACATTAACACCGGGGAGCTGTTTTTT
NA,NA,TRBV5-1,TRBJ1-1,CASSSRLMNTEAFF,TGCGCCAGCAGCTCCCGACTGATGAACACTGAAGCTTTCTTT
NA,TRBD2,TRBV5-4,TRBJ2-3,CASSSRTSGLVSTQYF,TGTGCCAGCAGCTCCCGGACTAGCGGTTTAGTTAGTACGCAGTATTTT
NA,TRBD2,TRBV13,TRBJ2-5,CASSRKLAEWETQYF,TGTGCCAGCAGCCGTAAACTAGCGGAGTGGGAGACCCAGTACTTC
NA,NA,TRBV30,TRBJ1-5,CAWSAAGRQDQPQHF,TGTGCCTGGAGTGCGGCCGGGAGGCAGGATCAGCCCCAGCATTTT
NA,NA,TRBV5-1,TRBJ2-7,CASSFNSYEQYF,TGCGCCAGCAGCTTTAACTCCTACGAGCAGTACTTC
once,TRBD1,TRBV7-2,TRBJ2-2,CASKPTGTGSAGELFF,TGTGCCAGCAAACCTACCGGGACAGGGAGCGCCGGGGAGCTGTTTTTT
once,TRBD2,TRBV18,TRBJ2-5,CASSPPRRGEETQYF,TGTGCCAGCTCACCACCTCGCCGGGGGGAAGAGACCCAGTACTTC
NA,TRBD1,TRBV28,TRBJ1-1,CASRTTGLATEAFF,TGTGCCAGCAGGACGACAGGGTTGGCCACTGAAGCTTTCTTT
NA,NA,TRBV18,TRBJ2-6,CASSPLWGVGANVLTF,TGTGCCAGCTCACCGCTCTGGGGGGTTGGGGCCAACGTCCTGACTTTC
NA,TRBD2,TRBV30,TRBJ2-3,CAWSALLGGGTDTQYF,TGTGCCTGGAGTGCCCTCCTCGGGGGAGGGACAGATACGCAGTATTTT
NA,NA,TRBV5-1,TRBJ2-7,CASSAGTSYEQYF,TGCGCCAGCAGCGCGGGAACTTCCTACGAGCAGTACTTC
NA,TRBD1,TRBV5-1,TRBJ2-3,CASRDRANTDTQYF,TGCGCCAGCAGGGACAGGGCAAACACAGATACGCAGTATTTT
NA,NA,TRBV5-6,TRBJ1-2,CASSLDLGAVYGYTF,TGTGCCAGCAGCTTGGATCTGGGGGCGGTTTATGGCTACACCTTC
NA,NA,TRBV5-4,TRBJ2-6,CASRLPLGANVLTF,TGTGCCAGCAGACTTCCCCTTGGGGCCAACGTCCTGACTTTC
once,NA,TRBV28,TRBJ1-6,CASSPGWSYNSPLHF,TGTGCCAGCAGCCCGGGGTGGTCCTATAATTCACCCCTCCACTTT
NA,NA,TRBV10-3,TRBJ1-5,CAISESAQGNNQPQHF,TGTGCCATCAGTGAGTCCGCGCAGGGGAACAATCAGCCCCAGCATTTT
once,TRBD2,TRBV5-1,TRBJ2-5,CASSLGTSVSRETQYF,TGCGCCAGCAGCTTGGGGACTAGCGTCTCGAGAGAGACCCAGTACTTC
NA,NA,TRBV5-6,TRBJ1-2,CASSLFPAARGYTF,TGTGCCAGCAGCTTGTTCCCCGCGGCCAGAGGCTACACCTTC
NA,NA,TRBV5-4,TRBJ1-1,CASVKQEGGGTEAFF,TGTGCCAGCGTAAAGCAGGAGGGTGGTGGAACTGAAGCTTTCTTT
NA,TRBD2,TRBV14,TRBJ2-3,CASSQALLAGGLDTQYF,TGTGCCAGCAGCCAAGCCCTTCTAGCGGGGGGGCTGGATACGCAGTATTTT
NA,NA,TRBV27,TRBJ2-1,CASSLLRGNEQFF,TGTGCCAGCAGTTTACTACGGGGGAATGAGCAGTTCTTC
NA,NA,TRBV5-1,TRBJ1-1,CATKGGGTEAFF,TGCGCCACCAAAGGGGGGGGCACTGAAGCTTTCTTT
NA,NA,TRBV19,TRBJ2-6,CASSIPGANVLTF,TGTGCCAGTAGCATCCCTGGGGCCAACGTCCTGACTTTC
NA,NA,TRBV5-1,TRBJ2-5,CASSSNSGVKETQYF,TGCGCCAGCAGCTCTAATTCGGGGGTTAAAGAGACCCAGTACTTC
once,TRBD1,TRBV10-3,TRBJ1-1,CAISDPGQKNTEAFF,TGTGCCATCAGTGACCCGGGACAGAAGAACACTGAAGCTTTCTTT
NA,NA,TRBV28,TRBJ1-2,CASRVPKSYGYTF,TGTGCCAGCAGAGTCCCTAAGTCTTATGGCTACACCTTC
NA,TRBD1,TRBV5-1,TRBJ2-5,CASSLERQGARETQYF,TGCGCCAGCAGCTTGGAGCGGCAGGGGGCGAGGGAGACCCAGTACTTC
NA,NA,TRBV6-4,TRBJ2-2,CASRLQGSNTGELFF,TGTGCCAGCAGACTACAGGGTTCGAACACCGGGGAGCTGTTTTTT
NA,NA,TRBV30,TRBJ1-1,CAWRGRGGMNTEAFF,TGTGCCTGGAGAGGCCGGGGGGGCATGAACACTGAAGCTTTCTTT
once,NA,TRBV5-4,TRBJ1-4,CASSLGQANEKLFF,TGTGCCAGCAGCTTGGGACAGGCTAATGAAAAACTGTTTTTT
NA,NA,TRBV7-2,TRBJ1-1,CASSPGAGRSAFF,TGTGCCAGCAGCCCAGGGGCAGGGAGATCGGCTTTCTTT
NA,NA,TRBV4-1,TRBJ1-4,CASSQEPGGYGEKLFF,TGCGCCAGCAGCCAAGAGCCAGGTGGTTATGGAGAAAAACTGTTTTTT
NA,NA,TRBV5-8,TRBJ2-3,CASSPLSELGTDTQYF,TGTGCCAGCAGTCCTTTATCGGAGCTTGGGACAGATACGCAGTATTTT
NA,NA,TRBV19,TRBJ1-2,CASSIPGVDGYTF,TGTGCCAGTAGTATACCGGGGGTAGACGGCTACACCTTC
NA,NA,TRBV19,TRBJ2-7,CASSIGDGTYEQYF,TGTGCCAGTAGTATAGGTGACGGGACCTACGAGCAGTACTTC
NA,NA,TRBV2,TRBJ1-5,CASSATPRGNQPQHF,TGTGCCAGCAGTGCGACCCCGAGGGGCAATCAGCCCCAGCATTTT
NA,TRBD1,TRBV10-3,TRBJ2-7,CAIKTGTGASYEQYF,TGTGCCATTAAGACCGGGACAGGGGCCTCCTACGAGCAGTACTTC
NA,TRBD2,TRBV5-4,TRBJ2-5,CASSLVAGGGQETQYF,TGTGCCAGCAGCTTGGTGGCGGGGGGGGGTCAAGAGACCCAGTACTTC
NA,NA,TRBV7-2,TRBJ1-5,CASSSDSLYQPQHF,TGTGCCAGCAGCTCCGACAGTCTATATCAGCCCCAGCATTTT
NA,NA,TRBV2,TRBJ1-4,CASRPTGGMPEKLFF,TGTGCCAGCAGACCCACGGGGGGGATGCCTGAAAAACTGTTTTTT
NA,NA,TRBV6-6,TRBJ1-5,CATRDREQPQHF,TGTGCCACCCGTGACAGAGAGCAGCCCCAGCATTTT
NA,TRBD2,TRBV13,TRBJ2-1,CASSPYGTSGHNEQFF,TGTGCCAGCAGCCCTTATGGGACTAGCGGGCACAATGAGCAGTTCTTC
NA,NA,TRBV18,TRBJ2-5,CASSYRGETQYF,TGTGCCAGCTCATATAGGGGAGAGACCCAGTACTTC
once,TRBD2,TRBV27,TRBJ2-1,CASSPGLAGGTEQFF,TGTGCCAGCAGTCCCGGACTAGCGGGGGGCACAGAGCAGTTCTTC
NA,NA,TRBV28,TRBJ1-5,CASSLYRDSNQPQHF,TGTGCCAGCAGTCTCTACAGGGATAGCAATCAGCCCCAGCATTTT
NA,NA,TRBV21-1,TRBJ2-7,CASSKGDWDRTTYEQYF,TGTGCCAGCAGCAAAGGGGACTGGGACAGGACGACCTACGAGCAGTACTTC